The 6 T cell receptor beta chains in this list originate from one sample, sequenced in a study of cytomegalovirus exposure and HLA in healthy donors. With 60 Vbeta and 13 Jbeta primers, the PCR was carried out. Sequencing was performed with immunoSEQ multiplex PCR; in TCRdb, only in-frame clones are kept and a portion is missing. The sample has roughly 110,000 clones, more than 70% seen once; the top ten hold roughly 2.5%. Sequencing was done on a sample of PBMCs. These receptors came from a middle-aged man in good health and CMV-seronegative.

This clone was seen a single time. This chain joins TRBV4-1 and TRBJ1-5; 9 bases agree with TRBD1. V was clipped by 5 bases and J by 0 bases; unmatched bases: 5. The germline V gene has CDR1 MGHRA and CDR2 YSYEKL. The CDR3 covers 16 residues. CDR3 sequence (DNA): TGCGCCAGCAGCATTAGGACAGGGGATAGCAATCAGCCCCAGCATTTT. It specifies CASSIRTGDSNQPQHF.

The chain has TRBV19 and TRBJ2-7; possible D gene TRBD2, 6 bases. Germline V gives CDR1 LNHDA, CDR2 SQIVND (reference sequence). This CDR3 is built from 17 residues. Trimming took 3 bases from V and 7 from J, leaving 25 bases between them. The CDR3 DNA reads as TGTGCCAGTAGTATCCGATTGGAGGGCCTAATCCTAAAGGAGCAGTACTTC. As protein: CASSIRLEGLILKEQYF.

This chain joins TRBV5-1 and TRBJ2-7; D perhaps matches TRBD2 (6 bases). The CDR3 consists of 13 residues. The V end was cut by 5 bases, the J end by 2 bases, with 11 bases between. Germline lookup yields CDR1 SGHRS and CDR2 YFSETQ. CDR3 residues: CASREGLPYEQYF. CDR3 sequence (DNA): TGCGCCAGCAGGGAGGGGCTCCCCTACGAGCAGTACTTC.

The chain couples TRBV6-5 to TRBJ1-1; 7 nucleotides match TRBD1. Germline loops: CDR1 MNHEY, CDR2 SVGAGI. The ends lost 5 bases at V and 1 base at J; junction bases unmatched: 4. CDR3 length equals 14 residues. The chain's CDR3 is CASSRQGSNTEAFF. The CDR3 region has the DNA TGTGCCAGCAGTCGACAGGGATCGAACACTGAAGCTTTCTTT.

This CDR3 reads CASSFGHFRGGPGREQFF. The CDR3 nucleotides read TGTGCCAGCAGCTTTGGTCACTTCCGCGGGGGGCCTGGCCGCGAGCAGTTCTTC. This chain links TRBV7-2 with TRBJ2-1; 8 nucleotides align to TRBD2. Trimming removed 3 bases from V and 10 bases from J; junction bases left unmatched: 20. Germline assignment: CDR1 SGHTA and CDR2 FQGNSA. The CDR3 totals 18 residues.

This clone was observed at least ten times. The chain joins TRBV4-2 to TRBJ1-4; a possible D gene is TRBD1 (6 bases). CDR1 and CDR2 (germline): LGHNA, YNFKEQ. This CDR3 has 15 amino acids. V shed 0 bases and J shed 5 bases, with 10 bases lying between them. As DNA, the CDR3 is TGTGCCAGCAGCCAAGAGTGGACAGCAAATGAAAAACTGTTTTTT. Encoded protein: CASSQEWTANEKLFF.